A selection of T cell receptor beta chains follows, all from one sample in a study of blood T cells in healthy people across ages. TCRdb analysed the 5' RACE reads with MiXCR anew, one entry per CDR3 protein. The data contain 1.4 million to 1.5 million distinct CDR3 sequences, roughly 40% of them singletons. The sample taken for sequencing was blood. Receptors were obtained from a woman aged 18-30 years in good health. The CDR3 runs from the conserved cysteine through the conserved F or W. The order of the fields is CDR3 protein, CDR3 DNA, clone size, V gene, D gene, J gene. D genes are given only for firm matches. Size tells how often a clone was seen (once, few, many) or the class of an expanded clone, and some rows leave it out.

CSASPGDYGYTF TGCAGTGCTAGTCCGGGAGACTATGGCTACACCTTC few TRBV20-1 . TRBJ1-2
CSALSGPANYGYTF TGCAGTGCCTTATCTGGGCCAGCTAACTATGGCTACACCTTC . TRBV20-1 . TRBJ1-2
CASSQDIRGTEAFF TGCGCCAGCAGCCAAGATATCAGGGGCACTGAAGCTTTCTTT . TRBV4-1 . TRBJ1-1
CSVEGLASNEQFF TGCAGCGTTGAGGGGCTAGCATCGAATGAGCAGTTCTTC . TRBV29-1 . TRBJ2-1
CASREASWTDTQYF TGTGCCAGCAGGGAGGCCTCGTGGACAGATACGCAGTATTTT . TRBV2 . TRBJ2-3
CASSLEVAGGLNEQFF TGTGCCAGCAGCTTAGAGGTAGCGGGGGGGCTTAATGAGCAGTTCTTC . TRBV7-8 TRBD2 TRBJ2-1
CASSLTGAFTDTQYF TGTGCCAGCAGCTTGACGGGAGCGTTCACAGATACGCAGTATTTT many TRBV5-5 . TRBJ2-3
CASSDPGTGERYTF TGTGCCAGCAGTGACCCCGGGACAGGGGAACGCTACACCTTC few TRBV9 TRBD1 TRBJ1-2
CASSLGTGGINQPQHF TGTGCCAGCAGCCTAGGGACAGGGGGGATTAATCAGCCCCAGCATTTT . TRBV3-1 TRBD1 TRBJ1-5
CASSISTVKLNYGYTF TGTGCCAGTAGTATAAGTACAGTAAAACTTAACTATGGCTACACCTTC once TRBV19 . TRBJ1-2
CASSVEPSVRTEAFF TGTGCCAGCAGCGTAGAACCCTCGGTGAGGACTGAAGCTTTCTTT . TRBV9 . TRBJ1-1
CASSLGGRRTYEQYF TGTGCCAGCAGTTTAGGGGGGCGGCGGACCTACGAGCAGTACTTC . TRBV12-3/TRBV12-4 . TRBJ2-7
CATSSGILSYEQYF TGTGCCACGTCGTCCGGGATCCTCTCCTACGAGCAGTACTTC few TRBV6-2/TRBV6-3 . TRBJ2-7
CAIQNRGDEQFF TGTGCCATCCAAAACCGAGGGGATGAGCAGTTCTTC . TRBV10-3 . TRBJ2-1
CASRPETGGGREKLFF TGTGCCAGCCGCCCCGAGACAGGGGGCGGTCGAGAAAAACTGTTTTTT . TRBV3-1 TRBD1 TRBJ1-4
CASSPTAGGYEQYF TGTGCCAGCAGTCCGACAGCGGGAGGCTACGAGCAGTACTTC . TRBV2 TRBD2 TRBJ2-7
CSSRQGANEQYF TGCAGCTCTAGACAGGGGGCGAACGAGCAGTACTTC . TRBV29-1 TRBD1 TRBJ2-7
CASSPRPLADTQYF TGTGCCAGCAGCCCCAGACCACTAGCAGATACGCAGTATTTT few TRBV11-1 . TRBJ2-3
CASSEAGTSYEQYF TGTGCCAGCAGTGAAGCGGGCACATCCTACGAGCAGTACTTC . TRBV6-1 . TRBJ2-7
CSARGTRADTQYF TGCAGTGCGAGGGGGACTAGAGCAGATACGCAGTATTTT . TRBV20-1 TRBD2 TRBJ2-3
CSATRYEQYF TGCAGTGCTACTCGCTACGAGCAGTACTTC many TRBV20-1 . TRBJ2-7
CASSLELLLARQETQYF TGTGCCAGCAGCTTAGAGTTGTTACTAGCGAGGCAAGAGACCCAGTACTTC . TRBV13 TRBD2 TRBJ2-5
CASSLNTAGGSTDTQYF TGTGCCAGCTCACTCAACACAGCGGGGGGAAGCACAGATACGCAGTATTTT . TRBV18 TRBD2 TRBJ2-3
CASSYPEGYEQYF TGTGCCAGCAGTTACCCAGAGGGATACGAGCAGTACTTC . TRBV6-6 . TRBJ2-7
CASSSGERGLTDTQYF TGTGCCAGCAGTTCTGGTGAACGGGGGCTCACAGATACGCAGTATTTT . TRBV27 . TRBJ2-3
CASSTSGTGVFYEQYF TGCGCCAGCAGCACATCCGGGACAGGGGTCTTTTACGAGCAGTACTTC few TRBV5-1 TRBD1 TRBJ2-7
CSVEAWDGYTF TGCAGCGTTGAAGCTTGGGATGGCTACACCTTC once TRBV29-1 . TRBJ1-2
CSARSGGDYEQYF TGCAGTGCTAGAAGCGGGGGGGACTACGAGCAGTACTTC . TRBV20-1 TRBD2 TRBJ2-7
CASSLNRRGQYF TGTGCCAGCAGCTTGAATCGCCGGGGCCAGTACTTC many TRBV7-2 . TRBJ2-5
CASSYGQLSTDTQYF TGTGCCAGCAGTTACGGACAGCTTAGCACAGATACGCAGTATTTT few TRBV6-5 . TRBJ2-3
CASSPPFQETQYF TGTGCCAGCAGCCCACCATTCCAAGAGACCCAGTACTTC few TRBV7-2 . TRBJ2-5
CASSSSGRADNEQYF TGTGCCAGCAGCTCCAGCGGGAGGGCCGACAACGAGCAGTACTTC . TRBV7-2 TRBD2 TRBJ2-7
CASSLSGTGGPRSEKLFF TGTGCCAGCAGCTTATCAGGGACAGGGGGCCCTCGGAGTGAAAAACTGTTTTTT . TRBV11-2 TRBD1 TRBJ1-4
CASSQDREGVQNGYTF TGTGCCAGCAGCCAAGATCGTGAAGGTGTGCAAAATGGCTACACCTTC . TRBV3-1 . TRBJ1-2
CTSSLSGGPNTEAFF TGTACCAGCAGCCTCAGCGGGGGGCCCAACACTGAAGCTTTCTTT once TRBV6-5 . TRBJ1-1
CASSRTGDGGYTF TGTGCCAGCAGTAGAACGGGAGACGGAGGCTACACCTTC . TRBV6-5 . TRBJ1-2
CASGLGTGGIGAQFF TGTGCTAGTGGTTTAGGGACAGGGGGAATCGGGGCGCAGTTCTTC . TRBV12-5 TRBD1 TRBJ2-1
CASNTRGRGGYNEQFF TGTGCCAGCAACACCCGAGGGAGGGGCGGGTACAATGAGCAGTTCTTC few TRBV12-3/TRBV12-4 TRBD2 TRBJ2-1
CASSLGESDYEQYF TGCGCCAGCAGCTTGGGGGAGTCAGACTACGAGCAGTACTTC few TRBV5-1 . TRBJ2-7
CASSVTSGRDSYEQYF TGTGCCAGCAGTGTTACTAGCGGGAGGGATTCCTACGAGCAGTACTTC . TRBV25-1 TRBD2 TRBJ2-7
CSVGRERHPSTDTQYF TGCAGCGTTGGCCGGGAGAGACACCCTAGCACAGATACGCAGTATTTT few TRBV29-1 . TRBJ2-3
CASSYSLSSREYF TGTGCCAGCAGTTACTCGTTGAGCTCCAGGGAGTACTTC few TRBV6-7 . TRBJ2-7